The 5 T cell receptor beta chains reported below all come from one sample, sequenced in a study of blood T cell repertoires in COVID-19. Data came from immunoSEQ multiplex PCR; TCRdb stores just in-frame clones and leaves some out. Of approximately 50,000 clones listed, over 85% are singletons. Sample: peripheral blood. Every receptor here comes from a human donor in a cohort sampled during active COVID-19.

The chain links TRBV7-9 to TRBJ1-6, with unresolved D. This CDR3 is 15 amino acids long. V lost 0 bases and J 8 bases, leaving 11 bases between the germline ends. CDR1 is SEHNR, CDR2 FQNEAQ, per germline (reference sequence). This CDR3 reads CASSLALARDSPLHF. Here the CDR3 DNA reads TGTGCCAGCAGCTTAGCACTTGCGAGGGATTCACCCCTCCACTTT.

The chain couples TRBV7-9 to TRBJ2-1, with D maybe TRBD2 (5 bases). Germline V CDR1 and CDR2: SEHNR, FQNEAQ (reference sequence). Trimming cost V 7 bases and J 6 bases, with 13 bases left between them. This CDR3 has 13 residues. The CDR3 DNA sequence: TGTGCCAGCAAGACGACTAACCCCAATGAGCAGTTCTTC. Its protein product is CASKTTNPNEQFF.

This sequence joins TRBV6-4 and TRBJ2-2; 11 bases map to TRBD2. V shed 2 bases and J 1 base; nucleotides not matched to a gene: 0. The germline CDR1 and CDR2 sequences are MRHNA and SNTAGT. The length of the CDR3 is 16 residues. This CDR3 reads CASSDLAGGNTGELFF. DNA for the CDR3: TGTGCCAGCAGTGACCTAGCGGGAGGGAACACCGGGGAGCTGTTTTTT.

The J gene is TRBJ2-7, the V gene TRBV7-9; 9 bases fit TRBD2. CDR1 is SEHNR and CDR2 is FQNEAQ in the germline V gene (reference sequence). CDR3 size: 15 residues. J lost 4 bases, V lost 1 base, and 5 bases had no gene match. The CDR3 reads CASSLGAGGPYEQYF. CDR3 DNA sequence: TGTGCCAGCAGCTTAGGAGCGGGAGGCCCATACGAGCAGTACTTC.

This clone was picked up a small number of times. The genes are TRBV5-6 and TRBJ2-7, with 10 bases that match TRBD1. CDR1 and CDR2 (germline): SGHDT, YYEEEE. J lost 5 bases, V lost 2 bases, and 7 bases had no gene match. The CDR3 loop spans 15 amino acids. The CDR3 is CASSFLGTGANEQYF. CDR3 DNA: TGTGCCAGCAGCTTCCTGGGGACAGGGGCAAACGAGCAGTACTTC. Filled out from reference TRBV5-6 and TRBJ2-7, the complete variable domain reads DAGVTQSPTHLIKTRGQQVTLRCSPKSGHDTVSWYQQALGQGPQFIFQYYEEEERQRGNFPDRFSGHQFPNYSSELNVNALLLGDSALYLCASSFLGTGANEQYFGPGTRLTVT.